The rows below give T cell receptor beta chains drawn from one sample of a study of blood T cell repertoires in COVID-19. The method was immunoSEQ multiplex PCR; TCRdb's version includes in-frame clones alone and lacks a portion of them. The sample includes roughly 250,000 clones, 80% to 90% of them seen just once. The sample was PBMCs or T cells enriched from blood (not recorded which). These receptor sequences come from a woman under 40 who had recovered from COVID-19. Each CDR3 is given with its conserved first and last residue. D genes are given only for firm matches. Clone size is shown for a subset of rows, as once, few, many or a class of expanded clone.

j_gene,abundance,d_gene,v_gene,CDR3nt,CDR3aa
TRBJ1-1,few,TRBD1,TRBV10-3,TGTGCCATCAGCGCCGGACAGGGGGTCGGGACTGAAGCTTTCTTT,CAISAGQGVGTEAFF
TRBJ2-7,NA,NA,TRBV13,TGTGCCAGCAGCCTCCCCCTAGCGCCACTTCGCGAGCAGTACTTC,CASSLPLAPLREQYF
TRBJ1-5,NA,NA,TRBV19,TGTGCCAGTAGTAATTCAGGGGCAAGCAATCAGCCCCAGCATTTT,CASSNSGASNQPQHF
TRBJ1-6,NA,NA,TRBV28,TGTGCCAGCACTGGATTAACGGGCTCCTATAATTCACCCCTCCACTTT,CASTGLTGSYNSPLHF
TRBJ2-7,NA,NA,TRBV6-1,TGTGCCAGCAGTGAAAGTCAGGATTCCCAGTACTTC,CASSESQDSQYF
TRBJ1-2,NA,NA,TRBV30,TGTGCCTGGAAAGAATGGAGGGTTAACTATGGCTACACCTTC,CAWKEWRVNYGYTF
TRBJ2-7,NA,NA,TRBV11-2,TGTGCCAGCAGCTTAGGACAGGGAGGTGTGTACTTC,CASSLGQGGVYF
TRBJ2-1,NA,NA,TRBV5-1,TGCGCCAGCAGCTCCACAAGGAGCTCCTACAATGAGCAGTTCTTC,CASSSTRSSYNEQFF
TRBJ1-1,NA,NA,TRBV7-9,TGTGCCAGCAGCTTAGCGACAGGTGCATATGATGAAGCTTTCTTT,CASSLATGAYDEAFF
TRBJ1-5,NA,NA,TRBV3-1/TRBV3-2,TGTGCCAGCAGCTCTGGTACAGGGCATAGCAATCAGCCCCAGCATTTT,CASSSGTGHSNQPQHF
TRBJ2-7,NA,NA,TRBV9,TGTGCCAGCAGCGTAGCAGCGGGCCGATCCTACGAGCAGTACTTC,CASSVAAGRSYEQYF
TRBJ1-5,NA,NA,TRBV5-6,TGTGCCAGCAGCTTGGCCGTTTCCGTTGGCAATCAGCCCCAGCATTTT,CASSLAVSVGNQPQHF
TRBJ2-2,NA,NA,TRBV7-3,TGTGCCAGCAGCTTCGAACAGTCCACCGGGGAGCTGTTTTTT,CASSFEQSTGELFF
TRBJ2-6,NA,NA,TRBV30,TGTGCCTGGACCGCGGGGGCCAACGTCCTGACTTTC,CAWTAGANVLTF
TRBJ2-7,NA,TRBD1,TRBV7-9,TGTGCCAGCAGCGGGACAGGACCCTACGAGCAGTACTTC,CASSGTGPYEQYF
TRBJ1-3,NA,NA,TRBV28,TGTGCCAGCGGTACAGGGAACACCATATATTTT,CASGTGNTIYF
TRBJ2-7,once,NA,TRBV7-2,TGTGCCAGCGGCCGGGACGGGAGCTCCTACGAGCAGTACTTC,CASGRDGSSYEQYF
TRBJ2-7,NA,TRBD1,TRBV6-5,TGTGCCAGCAGTTACGCGACAGGGGCGACCTACGAGCAGTACTTC,CASSYATGATYEQYF
TRBJ1-2,NA,NA,TRBV5-8,TGTGCCAGCAGCTTGATCGGCGGGGACTATGGCTACACCTTC,CASSLIGGDYGYTF
TRBJ1-5,NA,NA,TRBV19,TGTGCCAGTACCTGGGGGGGTGAGGTTCAGCCCCAGCATTTT,CASTWGGEVQPQHF
TRBJ2-7,NA,NA,TRBV19,TGTGCCAGTAGTCGATCAGGGTCCGAGCAGTACTTC,CASSRSGSEQYF
TRBJ1-1,NA,NA,TRBV28,TGTGCCAGCAGGAATAGGAGCACGAACACTGAAGCTTTCTTT,CASRNRSTNTEAFF
TRBJ1-2,few,NA,TRBV6-4,TGTGCCAGCGGTCACCACGTACGGACAGAGGGAGGCTACACCTTC,CASGHHVRTEGGYTF
TRBJ2-7,NA,TRBD2,TRBV5-6,TGTGCCAGCAGCTTGGTGGGAGGGCGGGAGACCTACGAGCAGTACTTC,CASSLVGGRETYEQYF
TRBJ1-3,NA,TRBD1,TRBV19,TGTGCCAGTAGTATCTGGGACAGCACTGGAAACACCATATATTTT,CASSIWDSTGNTIYF
TRBJ1-1,once,TRBD1,TRBV4-1,TGCGCCAGCAGCCACGGGAGCGGACAGGGAAATATGATGACTGAAGCTTTCTTT,CASSHGSGQGNMMTEAFF
TRBJ1-2,once,NA,TRBV28,TGTGCCAGCAGTTTTCCAGGTTCCCCCTATGGCTACACCTTC,CASSFPGSPYGYTF
TRBJ2-7,NA,NA,TRBV11-2,TGTGCCAGCAGCTTACCCCACTACCGGCTGGGCTACGAGCAGTACTTC,CASSLPHYRLGYEQYF
TRBJ2-2,once,NA,TRBV9,TGTGCCAGCAGCGTAGCTCCTCAGGGTTCGGCCGGGGAGCTGTTTTTT,CASSVAPQGSAGELFF
TRBJ2-2,NA,TRBD2,TRBV6-5,TGTGCCAGCAGTCGACTAGCGGCGAACACCGGGGAGCTGTTTTTT,CASSRLAANTGELFF
TRBJ1-2,NA,TRBD1,TRBV3-1/TRBV3-2,TGTGCCAGCAGCCTCGGACAGGGAGGCTACACCTTC,CASSLGQGGYTF
TRBJ2-1,once,TRBD1,TRBV19,TGTGCCAGTAGTCCGGGGACAGGGGGCGGGAGTGAGCAGTTCTTC,CASSPGTGGGSEQFF
TRBJ1-6,NA,NA,TRBV4-1,TGCGCCAGCAGCCAAGAACGGAGAAATTCACCCCTCCACTTT,CASSQERRNSPLHF
TRBJ1-1,NA,TRBD1,TRBV28,TGTGCCAGCAGGGTTAGGGACAGGGATAGGACTGAAGCTTTCTTT,CASRVRDRDRTEAFF
TRBJ2-7,NA,NA,TRBV18,TGTGCCAGCTCACGAGCGGGACAAAACTCCTACGAGCAGTACTTC,CASSRAGQNSYEQYF
TRBJ2-7,NA,TRBD1,TRBV30,TGTGCCTGGAGTGATGACAGGGGGCTTTACGAGCAGTACTTC,CAWSDDRGLYEQYF
TRBJ1-1,NA,NA,TRBV27,TGTGCCAGCAGTTTCCGGGGATCGAACACTGAAGCTTTCTTT,CASSFRGSNTEAFF
TRBJ1-2,NA,NA,TRBV5-6,TGTGCCAGCAGCTTGGACGGGATTGGGGCGGGGCACAGAGGCTACACCTTC,CASSLDGIGAGHRGYTF
TRBJ2-3,NA,TRBD2,TRBV7-8,TGTGCCAGCAGCTTAATGAGTAAGCGGGGCGGCACAGATACGCAGTATTTT,CASSLMSKRGGTDTQYF
TRBJ2-7,NA,NA,TRBV11-2,TGTGCCAGCAGCTTAGATTACAGGCCCTACTCCTACGAGCAGTACTTC,CASSLDYRPYSYEQYF
TRBJ2-7,once,NA,TRBV6-6,TGTGCCAGCAGTAACAGGCCGCAGACCTACGAGCAGTACTTC,CASSNRPQTYEQYF
TRBJ1-2,NA,TRBD1,TRBV6-5,TGTGCCAGCAGCTCAGTGCGTGACAGGGCTAAAGGCTACACCTTC,CASSSVRDRAKGYTF
TRBJ2-7,NA,TRBD1,TRBV10-1,TGCGCCAGCAGTGAGTTCCTGGACAGGGGAAAGTACGAGCAGTACTTC,CASSEFLDRGKYEQYF
TRBJ2-3,NA,NA,TRBV30,TGTGCCTCCGAGGGCGGGATGGCCGCAGATACGCAGTATTTT,CASEGGMAADTQYF
TRBJ2-1,NA,TRBD1,TRBV6-5,TGTGCCAGCAGTTACCTAGGGACAGAAAATTACAATGAGCAGTTCTTC,CASSYLGTENYNEQFF
TRBJ2-5,NA,NA,TRBV20-1,TGCAGTGCTAGTGGGGGGGGCAGGGAGACCCAGTACTTC,CSASGGGRETQYF
TRBJ1-6,NA,TRBD1,TRBV9,TGTGCCAGCAGCGCGGACAGGGTATTGTTCCCCCTCCACTTT,CASSADRVLFPLHF